Below, 26 T cell receptor beta chains from the same sample are listed, as sequenced in a study of blood T cell repertoires in COVID-19. The method was immunoSEQ multiplex PCR; TCRdb's version includes in-frame clones alone and lacks a portion of them. The sample holds about 78,000 clones; approximately 90% are singletons and the top ten take roughly 5.3%. Sequencing used peripheral blood. All receptors derive from a woman aged 80 or older with active or convalescent COVID-19.

The chain links TRBV3-1 (or the pseudogene TRBV3-2) to TRBJ2-7, with TRBD2 matching over 10 bases. This CDR3 spans 17 amino acids. Trimming cost V 3 bases and J 3 bases; bases outside gene matches: 11. CDR1 and CDR2 (germline): LGHDT, YNNKEL (reference sequence). The DNA for the CDR3 is TGTGCCAGCAGCCAGGCTCGGGGGAGGACTAGCGGCTACGAGCAGTACTTC. Translated, it gives CASSQARGRTSGYEQYF.

This chain joins TRBV7-2 and TRBJ2-5, with TRBD2 matching 9 bases. V shed 0 bases and J 10 bases; nucleotides not matched to a gene: 12. CDR3 length: 16 amino acids. Germline CDR1 reads SGHTA; CDR2 reads FQGNSA. CDR3 residues: CASSLARSGTSRIQYF. DNA for the CDR3: TGTGCCAGCAGCTTAGCGAGATCAGGGACTAGCAGAATCCAGTACTTC.

The genes are TRBV6-6 and TRBJ2-5, with D possibly TRBD1 on 6 matching bases. Germline CDR1 MNHNY, CDR2 SVGAGI (reference sequence). Trimming removed 6 bases at V and 4 bases at J, with 18 bases between. There are 15 residues in the CDR3. In DNA, the CDR3 is TGTGCCAGCAGCCAATCCCGCAGGGGCGGAGAGACCCAGTACTTC. This codes for CASSQSRRGGETQYF.

The gene calls are TRBV28 and TRBJ1-4; 10 nucleotides line up with TRBD1. Losses at the gene ends were 6 bases for V and 8 bases for J; bases not matched to a gene: 3. The CDR3 runs to 13 residues. Germline CDR1 and CDR2: MDHEN and SYDVKM. This chain's CDR3 is CASSGQGEEKLFF. CDR3 DNA: TGTGCCAGCAGCGGACAGGGGGAAGAAAAACTGTTTTTT.

The V call is TRBV3-1 (or the pseudogene TRBV3-2), the J call TRBJ2-1, with D tentatively TRBD2 (5 bases). The V and J ends lost 1 base and 4 bases respectively, with 11 bases between them. The CDR3 covers 15 residues. Germline assignment: CDR1 LGHDT and CDR2 YNNKEL (reference sequence). The CDR3 DNA is TGTGCCAGCAGCCAAGGGTGGGGAGCTTACAATGAGCAGTTCTTC. Its translation: CASSQGWGAYNEQFF.

The chain employs TRBV15 and TRBJ2-3; TRBD2 matches 8 bases. CDR1 is LNHNV, CDR2 YYDKDF, per germline (reference sequence). Unmatched junction bases numbered 4, after V lost 3 bases and J lost 2 bases. The CDR3 sequence is 15 residues long. DNA of the CDR3: TGTGCCACCAGCAGGTCACTAGCGGACACAGATACGCAGTATTTT. Protein: CATSRSLADTDTQYF.

V usage is TRBV18 and J usage is TRBJ2-7; the match to TRBD1 covers 7 bases. The J segment lost 4 bases and the V segment lost 6 bases, leaving 9 bases of the junction unmatched. The germline gives CDR1 KGHSH, CDR2 LQKENI. CDR3 size: 14 residues. The chain's CDR3 is CASSRDSQGYEQYF. DNA of the CDR3: TGTGCCAGCTCCCGGGACAGCCAAGGTTACGAGCAGTACTTC. Filled out from reference TRBV18 and TRBJ2-7, the complete variable domain reads NAGVMQNPRHLVRRRGQEARLRCSPMKGHSHVYWYRQLPEEGLKFMVYLQKENIIDESGMPKERFSAEFPKEGPSILRIQQVVRGDSAAYFCASSRDSQGYEQYFGPGTRLTVT.

The chain recombines TRBV6-1 with TRBJ2-7, with D possibly being TRBD2 (5 bases). The CDR3 spans 14 residues. Germline CDR1 reads MNHNS; CDR2 reads SASEGT. V was pared by 2 bases and J by 6 bases, with 14 bases between. The CDR3 DNA follows: TGTGCCAGCAGTGAATCTGTCGGGGTACGCGAGCAGTACTTC. This encodes CASSESVGVREQYF.

The rearrangement joins TRBV3-1 (or the pseudogene TRBV3-2) to TRBJ2-5; tentative D call: TRBD1 (6 bases). The V gene lost 5 bases and the J gene lost 5 bases, with 15 bases spanning the gap. Germline V lookup: CDR1 LGHDT, CDR2 YNNKEL (reference sequence). This CDR3 spans 14 amino acids. CDR3 in DNA: TGTGCCAGCAGCGAAGCAGGGGTTGGGGAGACCCAGTACTTC. Translated, it gives CASSEAGVGETQYF.

The rearrangement uses TRBV19 and TRBJ1-1; D call uncertain. The CDR3 has 15 amino acids. Trimming cost V 6 bases and J 0 bases, with 14 bases left between them. CDR1 LNHDA and CDR2 SQIVND come from the germline V gene (reference sequence). This CDR3 reads CASSHRGGMNTEAFF. CDR3 sequence (DNA): TGTGCCAGTAGCCACCGGGGAGGGATGAACACTGAAGCTTTCTTT. Full variable domain (missing parts from reference TRBV19 and TRBJ1-1): DGGITQSPKYLFRKEGQNVTLSCEQNLNHDAMYWYRQDPGQGLRLIYYSQIVNDFQKGDIAEGYSVSREKKESFPLTVTSAQKNPTAFYLCASSHRGGMNTEAFFGQGTRLTVV.

The J gene is TRBJ1-1, the V gene TRBV14; weak D call: TRBD1 (5 bases). Germline V gene lookup returns CDR1 SGHDN and CDR2 FVKESK. V gave up 4 bases and J gave up 4 bases, with 13 bases separating them. The CDR3 has 14 amino acids. DNA for the CDR3: TGTGCCAGCAGCCGACAAAGGGGTGGCACTGAAGCTTTCTTT. Protein: CASSRQRGGTEAFF.

The chain couples TRBV9 to TRBJ2-3, with TRBD2 matching 7 bases. Germline CDR1 is SGDLS and CDR2 is YYNGEE. This CDR3 has 16 residues. After removal of 0 bases from V and 1 base from J, the junction contained 5 bases not matched to a gene. CDR3 DNA: TGTGCCAGCAGCGTAGGGGAGGGAAGGCGCACAGATACGCAGTATTTT. Translated, it gives CASSVGEGRRTDTQYF.

The chain recombines TRBV9 with TRBJ2-3; D may be TRBD1 (5 bases). CDR3 length: 16 amino acids. In germline, CDR1 is SGDLS, CDR2 YYNGEE. V lost 0 bases and J 2 bases, leaving 13 bases between the germline ends. The DNA of the CDR3 is TGTGCCAGCAGCGTAGGGGGCCGAACGAACACAGATACGCAGTATTTT. As protein: CASSVGGRTNTDTQYF.

The chain recombines TRBV4-2 with TRBJ1-4; D possibly corresponds to TRBD1 (5 bases). The CDR3 covers 15 residues. Per germline, CDR1 LGHNA and CDR2 YNFKEQ. V was pared by 0 bases and J by 6 bases, with 11 bases between. The CDR3 DNA is TGTGCCAGCAGCCAAGAGGGTCAGGGTCATGAAAAACTGTTTTTT. Translation gives CASSQEGQGHEKLFF.

The chain recombines TRBV6-2 or TRBV6-3 with TRBJ1-6; a weak D match, TRBD1 (5 bases). This CDR3 is built from 13 residues. The V end was cut by 4 bases, the J end by 11 bases, with 12 bases between. In germline, CDR1 is MNHEY, CDR2 SVGEGT. The CDR3 loop is CASSFPGTAPLHF. The CDR3 DNA reads TGTGCCAGCAGTTTCCCCGGGACTGCACCCCTCCACTTT.

This clone occurred a few times. The chain has TRBV12-3 or TRBV12-4 and TRBJ2-7; unclear D gene. Trimming removed 3 bases at V and 2 bases at J, with 2 bases between. The length of the CDR3 is 11 residues. The CDR3 here is CASSFAYEQYF. The CDR3 DNA reads as TGTGCCAGCAGTTTCGCCTACGAGCAGTACTTC.

The chain combines TRBV12-3 or TRBV12-4 with TRBJ1-6, with 8 bases that match TRBD1. The CDR3 consists of 13 residues. V lost 5 bases and J lost 9; bases outside the gene matches: 3. CDR3 DNA sequence: TGTGCCAGCAGTACCACAGGGGGTTCACCCCTCCACTTT. Translated, it gives CASSTTGGSPLHF.

The V and J genes are TRBV10-3 and TRBJ2-3; D remains unclear. Germline V gives CDR1 ENHRY, CDR2 SYGVKD. The CDR3 runs 12 residues. Between the trimmed V and J ends, which lost 3 bases and 4 bases, there was a span of 5 bases. The CDR3 sequence is CAISDLADTQYF. The CDR3, as DNA: TGTGCCATCAGTGACTTAGCAGATACGCAGTATTTT.

The V and J genes are TRBV7-2 and TRBJ2-7; D is perhaps TRBD1 (5 bases). The ends were cut back, 3 bases at V and 0 bases at J, with 12 bases in the middle. CDR3 length: 15 amino acids. Germline V gives CDR1 SGHTA, CDR2 FQGNSA. The CDR3 loop reads CASSLQQGYSYEQYF. The CDR3 DNA is TGTGCCAGCAGCTTGCAGCAGGGTTACTCCTACGAGCAGTACTTC.

This clone showed up just a few times. This sequence joins TRBV18 and TRBJ2-2; D might be TRBD1 (5 bases). The germline gives CDR1 KGHSH, CDR2 LQKENI. V was pared by 3 bases and J by 4 bases, with 9 bases between. This CDR3 has 14 amino acids. The CDR3 DNA sequence: TGTGCCAGCTCACCCGACAGACGCACCGGGGAGCTGTTTTTT. It yields the protein CASSPDRRTGELFF.

This clone came up once. V usage is TRBV7-9 and J usage is TRBJ2-5; 12 bases are a match to TRBD2. From germline, CDR1 is SEHNR and CDR2 FQNEAQ (reference sequence). The CDR3 consists of 17 residues. Trimming at V came to 0 bases and at J to 2 bases, leaving 4 bases not matched to a gene. For the CDR3, the DNA is TGTGCCAGCAGCTTAGCTCCCGGACTAGCGGGGCAAGAGACCCAGTACTTC. Its protein product is CASSLAPGLAGQETQYF.

The J gene is TRBJ2-2, the V gene TRBV19; D is uncertain. V lost 5 bases, J lost 5 bases, and 12 bases lay in between. CDR1 LNHDA and CDR2 SQIVND come from the germline V gene (reference sequence). This CDR3 comprises 14 residues. The CDR3 DNA sequence: TGTGCCAGTAGTCCTACTGGAGAAACCGGGGAGCTGTTTTTT. It translates to CASSPTGETGELFF.

The chain uses TRBV27 and TRBJ2-2, with D tentatively TRBD1 (5 bases). CDR3 length equals 19 residues. In germline, CDR1 is MNHEY, CDR2 SMNVEV (reference sequence). Trimming removed 5 bases from V and 3 bases from J, with 25 bases in between. CDR3 DNA: TGTGCCAGCAGTACCCTCCGCCGACAGAGTAGGGGATACACCGGGGAGCTGTTTTTT. Residues: CASSTLRRQSRGYTGELFF.

V usage is TRBV9 and J usage is TRBJ2-1; 10 nucleotides agree with TRBD2. This CDR3 has 15 amino acids. V shed 0 bases and J 4 bases; nucleotides not matched to a gene: 1. Germline V gene sequence: CDR1 SGDLS, CDR2 YYNGEE. The CDR3 DNA follows: TGTGCCAGCAGCGTAGGGACTAGCGGATACAATGAGCAGTTCTTC. Residues: CASSVGTSGYNEQFF.

V gene TRBV12-3 or TRBV12-4 combines with J gene TRBJ1-4, with no clear D. The CDR3 is 12 amino acids. V was trimmed by 7 bases and J by 2 bases, leaving 5 bases between them. CDR3 coding DNA: TGTGCCAGCACTAGGACTAATGAAAAACTGTTTTTT. It is translated as CASTRTNEKLFF.

The V call is TRBV29-1, the J call TRBJ2-6; no definite D call. Germline CDR1 reads SQVTM; CDR2 reads ANQGSEA. The CDR3 contains 18 residues. The V and J ends lost 7 bases and 2 bases respectively, with 24 bases between them. The CDR3 coding sequence is TGCAGCGCGCTAGGTTCCCAAATCCCTGGTGCTGGGGCCAACGTCCTGACTTTC. Its protein is CSALGSQIPGAGANVLTF.